This T cell receptor (beta chain) was captured in a study of blood T cell repertoires in COVID-19. Original methodology: Nucleated cell counts were estimated from reference gene primer amplification. TCRdb's table, derived via immunoSEQ multiplex PCR, lists solely in-frame clones and lacks some. That table supplies the V and J calls and clone size; D and trimming were determined from the DNA. Among 200,000 to 250,000 clones, approximately 77% were seen once, and the ten largest hold about 3.9%. CDR3 length: 15 residues. The V end was cut by 1 base, the J end by 0 bases, with 10 bases between. Germline V CDR1 and CDR2: MNHNS, SASEGT.

Sequencing was performed on peripheral blood. This receptor was obtained from a woman older than 75 with acute or convalescent COVID-19. This chain uses TRBV6-1 with TRBJ2-7; tentatively, D is TRBD1 (7 bases). CDR3 in DNA: TGTGCCAGCAGTGAAGGGCGGGACAGCTCCTACGAGCAGTACTTC. Protein product: CASSEGRDSSYEQYF.